The next 14 T cell receptor beta chains were all read from a single sample in a study of human T cells and chemical hapten exposure. This sample's time point: pre-sensitization, week 0. Treatment of the sample: therapeutic diphenylcyclopropenone sensitization with weekly scalp DPC. In TCRdb, the RACE reads were re-called with MiXCR into one record per CDR3 protein. Of fewer than 60,000 distinct CDR3 sequences in the sample, 11% were seen once. The sample was whole blood, taken in connection with sensitization to the hapten diphenylcyclopropenone (DPC). The source is a woman aged 40-49 years with alopecia areata. Some clones in this sample may be carry-over from other donors' samples.

This clonotype was recorded many times. V and J are TRBV6-2 or TRBV6-3 and TRBJ2-1; TRBD2 agrees at 10 bases. This CDR3 contains 17 residues. CDR1 is MNHEY and CDR2 is SVGEGT in the germline V gene. The ends lost 0 bases at V and 10 bases at J; junction bases unmatched: 12. The CDR3 reads CASSYSSASGSPGEQFF. The CDR3 nucleotides are TGTGCCAGCAGTTACTCATCGGCTAGCGGGAGTCCGGGGGAGCAGTTCTTC.

This clonotype came up once. Germline is not matched at one junction end, which may reflect a read error. The rearrangement links TRBV14 to TRBJ2-3, with D tentatively TRBD1 or TRBD2 (6 bases each). CDR3 length: 14 residues. Germline V gene data show CDR1 as SGHDN and CDR2 as FVKESK. The CDR3 sequence is CPSSRWGAADTQYF. CDR3 nucleotide sequence: TGTCCCAGCAGCCGGTGGGGGGCCGCAGATACGCAGTATTTT.

J is TRBJ2-1 and V is TRBV5-1; a weak D match, TRBD2 (5 bases). CDR3 length: 16 amino acids. Germline assignment: CDR1 SGHRS and CDR2 YFSETQ. Trimming removed 3 bases from V and 4 bases from J, with 17 bases in between. The CDR3 DNA is TGCGCCAGCAGCTCAACTCGGGCGGGTCGTTACAATGAGCAGTTCTTC. It codes for CASSSTRAGRYNEQFF.

There are a few counts of this clonotype. The chain links TRBV6-5 to TRBJ2-2; D uncertain. Germline lookup yields CDR1 MNHEY and CDR2 SVGAGI. The V end was cut by 2 bases, the J end by 6 bases, with 10 bases between. The CDR3 sequence is 14 residues long. Here the CDR3 reads CASSYRVYAGELFF. CDR3 DNA: TGTGCCAGCAGTTACAGGGTTTACGCCGGGGAGCTGTTTTTT.

In its sample, this clonotype was seen many times. The gene calls are TRBV2 and TRBJ2-7; 8 nucleotides agree with TRBD1. Trimming removed 3 bases from V and 3 bases from J; junction bases left unmatched: 4. This CDR3 has 14 amino acids. Germline V gene lookup returns CDR1 SNHLY and CDR2 FYNNEI. The CDR3 spells CASSERTGIYEQYF. The CDR3, as DNA: TGTGCCAGCAGTGAGAGGACAGGGATCTACGAGCAGTACTTC.

This clonotype showed up just a few times. The chain joins TRBV19 to TRBJ2-1, with D hard to call. Germline CDR1 is LNHDA and CDR2 is SQIVND (reference sequence). CDR3 size: 14 residues. Trimming removed 1 base from V and 1 base from J, with 5 bases in between. The CDR3: CASSIGLSYNEQFF. The CDR3, as DNA: TGTGCCAGTAGTATAGGCCTTTCCTACAATGAGCAGTTCTTC.

The table lists this clonotype with many counts. The chain links TRBV2 to TRBJ2-3; 7 bases match TRBD2. J lost 0 bases, V lost 8 bases, and 8 bases had no gene match. The CDR3 is 15 residues long. Per the germline V gene, CDR1 is SNHLY and CDR2 is FYNNEI. CDR3 protein: CASQDRGGSTDTQYF. DNA of the CDR3: TGTGCCAGCCAAGATCGCGGGGGAAGCACAGATACGCAGTATTTT.

In this sample, this clonotype turned up many times. The chain is built from TRBV20-1 and TRBJ2-1, with 10 bases fitting TRBD2. The CDR3 loop spans 16 amino acids. With V trimmed by 0 bases and J by 7 bases, 9 bases remained unmatched. Germline loops: CDR1 DFQATT, CDR2 SNEGSKA (reference sequence). CDR3 region: CSARDSGPSGSNEQFF. As DNA, the CDR3 is TGCAGTGCTAGAGATTCGGGGCCTAGCGGGAGTAATGAGCAGTTCTTC.

CDR3 bases: TGTGCCAGCAGCCCGCGGCGCAAGATGGCAGATACGCAGTATTTT. Residues: CASSPRRKMADTQYF. The chain links TRBV7-2 to TRBJ2-3; unclear D gene. Trimming took off 5 bases at V and 4 bases at J, with 16 bases between the two ends. Germline V gene sequence: CDR1 SGHTA, CDR2 FQGNSA. CDR3 length equals 15 residues. The full variable domain, rest sourced from reference TRBV7-2 and TRBJ2-3, is GAGVSQSPSNKVTEKGKDVELRCDPISGHTALYWYRQSLGQGLEFLIYFQGNSAPDKSGLPSDRFSAERTGGSVSTLTIQRTQQEDSAVYLCASSPRRKMADTQYFGPGTRLTVL.

A few counts support this clonotype. The chain employs TRBV6-2 or TRBV6-3 and TRBJ2-1; the match to TRBD2 covers 10 bases. CDR1 and CDR2 (germline): MNHEY, SVGEGT. V shed 6 bases, J shed 2 bases, and the junction held 10 bases outside the gene matches. The CDR3 consists of 17 residues. CDR3: CASRPPSGGPTYNEQFF. The CDR3, as DNA: TGTGCCAGCAGACCTCCTAGCGGGGGCCCAACCTACAATGAGCAGTTCTTC.

This clonotype was seen a handful of times. The rearrangement uses TRBV7-9 and TRBJ2-1; D is unresolved. The length of the CDR3 is 15 residues. Deletions cut 5 bases from V and 5 bases from J, with 16 bases between. CDR1 is SEHNR and CDR2 is FQNEAQ in the germline V gene (reference sequence). The CDR3 protein is CASSPTSIKNNEQFF. CDR3 sequence (DNA): TGTGCCAGCAGCCCAACTTCGATAAAGAACAATGAGCAGTTCTTC.

The chain links TRBV29-1 to TRBJ1-4; D gene ambiguous. Looked up from germline, CDR1 is SQVTM and CDR2 is ANQGSEA. V lost 4 bases, J lost 5 bases, and 8 bases lay in between. This CDR3 has 12 residues. The CDR3 DNA follows: TGCAGCGTTGGGACCCAAAATGAAAAACTGTTTTTT. Amino acid sequence: CSVGTQNEKLFF.

The table lists this clonotype with many counts. The chain employs TRBV11-2 and TRBJ2-1; possible D gene TRBD1, 5 bases. The CDR3 contains 15 residues. Germline CDR1 is SGHAT and CDR2 is FQNNGV. V lost 5 bases and J lost 2, with 13 bases in between. Here the CDR3 reads CASSARKGAYNEQFF. DNA for the CDR3: TGTGCCAGCAGCGCCCGAAAAGGGGCCTACAATGAGCAGTTCTTC.

In this sample, this clonotype turned up many times. This chain connects TRBV20-1 to TRBJ2-7, with 7 bases matching TRBD2. Trimming removed 1 base from V and 4 bases from J; junction bases left unmatched: 4. This CDR3 comprises 13 residues. Germline loops: CDR1 DFQATT, CDR2 SNEGSKA (reference sequence). CDR3: CSARGRSGYEQYF. CDR3 nucleotides: TGCAGTGCTAGAGGTCGTAGCGGGTACGAGCAGTACTTC.